One T cell receptor beta chain is described in this entry. Generated by immunoSEQ multiplex PCR, the TCRdb table keeps only in-frame clones and is missing some. The data hold around 66,000 clones, with 91% observed a single time. This CDR3 region has 16 residues. Unmatched junction bases numbered 7, after V lost 3 bases and J lost 4 bases. The V gene's germline CDR1 is MNHEY and CDR2 SMNVEV (reference sequence). These data belong to a study of T cell changes during pregnancy in multiple sclerosis. This material consisted of peripheral blood, taken after pregnancy. The chain couples TRBV27 to TRBJ2-1; 9 positions match TRBD1. The TCR originated in a female donor in good health, enrolled as a control in a pregnancy study. The CDR3 protein is CASSFKDRGTYNEQFF. DNA of the CDR3: TGTGCCAGCAGTTTCAAGGACAGGGGAACTTACAATGAGCAGTTCTTC.